This TCR beta chain derives from a study of T cell responses to AZD1222 COVID-19 vaccine (dated by TCRdb to the early 2020s). Study-wide context: AZD1222 recipients whose second dose came at about 4 weeks and those whose second dose came at about 12 weeks were combined into one group, since spike-specific TCR depth and breadth did not differ between the two schedules. A total of about 240 trial participants underwent TCR sequencing, of whom some 210 received two doses of AZD1222 and about 25 received two doses of the MenACWY control vaccine. Enrollment into the trials was organized by age into subgroups of 18-55, 56-69 and 70-plus years, and those subgroups contained about 160, 30 and 59 TCR-sequenced participants, respectively. Results the study describes overall, beyond this receptor: The 56-69-year group was small, and its depth increase did not reach significance, likely because of low power. Reportedly, almost half of the unique spike-specific TCRs recognized epitopes lying outside the regions that are mutated in the B.1.351 and B.1.1.7 variants. Only six AZD1222 recipients were SARS-CoV-2 seropositive at baseline, limiting conclusions about previously exposed vaccinees. Spike-specific TCR breadth and depth rose significantly after two AZD1222 doses compared with day 0 and with MenACWY recipients. Because no samples from the day 14 peak response were available, repertoires could be characterized only after the peak T cell response. Participants were mostly white British, with more females than males. The authors suggested clonal diversity may have been underestimated. The whole spike protein was spanned by vaccine-associated CD4 TCRs, and dominant responses were seen in regions 160-218 and 743-854.

Per the publication, the time point label means: baseline before first vaccination. Vaccinee samples came from UK trials COV001 and COV002, including a single-blind randomized controlled phase 2/3 trial of AZD1222 (ChAdOx1 nCoV-19) in healthy adults. For TCRbeta chain sequencing, PBMC samples from trial participants were taken at day 0 and at day 28 after the second dose. From a lookup of the germline V gene, CDR1 and CDR2 are SGHRS and YFSETQ. Trimming takes 2 bases from V and 0 bases from J, and the germline ends sit 17 bases apart. The CDR3 measures 17 amino acids from cysteine to phenylalanine. Here the CDR3 DNA is all that survives: 51 bases in frame from base 1. Concerning this clone: Its target antigen remains unknown. Base quality data are lacking; no much larger clone is found one base away.

The CDR3 regions of human TCRbeta chains were analyzed by immunosequencing. The authors processed their data as follows. TCRs in the repertoires were matched against a reference library of SARS-CoV-2-specific TCRs that had been generated with the MIRA antigen-specificity platform. Breadth meant the fraction of unique TCRs that were SARS-CoV-2-associated, whereas depth meant the fraction of total T cells that were SARS-CoV-2-associated. Each spike-specific TCR was assigned to its reactive spike region and to a CD4 or CD8 class using the MIRA data. Log10-transformed breadth and depth values were compared by one-way ANOVA with Sidak's multiple comparisons tests. TCRdb took over this immuneACCESS table, retaining in-frame rearrangements with V and J assigned. Such tables are incomplete; in checked studies, under half of the missing clones stem from an unresolved V gene, and the remainder is unexplained. Clonal size and the V and J genes are those of that table, whereas D and trimming came from the DNA. For this sample the table gives 80,000 or so clones, of which roughly 85% were detected only once. The ten biggest clones cover approximately 1.4% of the sample.

The sequence joins TRBV5-1 to TRBJ1-1; the D gene is unclear. The TCR originated in an adult in good health. The source material was peripheral blood, sampled on day 0 of AZD1222 vaccination. The encoded CDR3 is CASSFQPPTVMNTEAFF. The nucleotide sequence is TGCGCCAGCAGCTTCCAACCCCCCACAGTCATGAACACTGAAGCTTTCTTT.